This T cell receptor (beta chain) comes out of a study of post-analysis software for immune sequencing data. Notes on the study in general: Strong co-clustering by F measure was evident for samples that had been prepared in the same batch. For normalized Chao1 diversity, multiple sclerosis patients scored significantly lower than controls did. Patients showed TRBV5-6, TRBV5-1 and TRBV20-1 among a handful of TRBV segments more frequent than in controls.

Unique molecular identifiers were present in the TCR beta cDNA libraries. One entry per CDR3 protein results from TCRdb running MiXCR on the PCR reads. Among about 680,000 distinct CDR3 sequences listed, approximately 60% were seen once. Germline V CDR1 and CDR2: KGHDR, SFDVKD. V dropped 4 bases and J dropped 0 bases, with 9 bases sitting between them. This CDR3 contains 14 residues. Worth noting for this clonotype: Its target is unknown.

Source material: blood. The chain couples TRBV24-1 to TRBJ2-7; a weak D match, TRBD2 (6 bases). The TCR was taken from a girl aged 2-15 years with multiple sclerosis. CDR3 bases: TGTGCCACCAGTGAGGCTAGCGACTCCTACGAGCAGTACTTC. It yields the protein CATSEASDSYEQYF.